This T cell receptor beta chain emerged from a study of blood T cells in healthy people across ages (dated by TCRdb to between 2014 and 2017). Concerning the study at large: In model experiments, template switching captured about one uniquely barcoded TCR beta cDNA molecule for every two T cells. Age-related changes in TCR beta repertoire diversity were measured in the study by deep sequencing normalized with unique cDNA molecular identifiers. The donors were split into four age groups: young (average about 15 years), middle-aged (about 40), aged (approximately 59) and long-lived (roughly 88). Donors of different ages were randomly distributed across sequencing lanes to avoid experimental bias. The study analyzed two additional independent replicas of 1 million unique cDNA reads from the same blood draw for two donors, one aged 18 to 30 and one aged 80 or older.

The approximately 41 donors, aged 6 to 90 years, were systemically healthy Caucasian individuals from Russia. Each donor gave 8.5 to 10 milliliters of peripheral blood, collected into EDTA-treated Vacutainer tubes. Ficoll-Paque density-gradient centrifugation was used to isolate PBMCs, with at least 7 million per sample. Total RNA was extracted from PBMCs with Trizol reagent, with at least 5.5 micrograms obtained per sample. Naive CD45RAhigh/CD27high T cell percentages were measured by flow cytometry on a PBMC aliquot from every donor. The library was prepared using 5' RACE. Sequencing relied on an Illumina HiSeq 2500. A second PCR of about 6 to 11 cycles was performed with a sample-barcoded 5' primer and a J-beta primer mix. A template-switch 5' adaptor carrying 12 random nucleotides introduced a unique molecular identifier onto each TCR beta cDNA molecule. At least 2.5 million CDR3-containing paired-end reads were obtained from each sample. First-strand cDNA synthesis was performed from all RNA using the Mint cDNA synthesis kit, with priming by a TRBC-specific oligonucleotide. After uracil-DNA glycosylase treatment, a first 18-cycle PCR used universal primers M1SS and BC2_uni_R on all cDNA. In the authors' own workflow: For normalization, 1 million high-quality reads were randomly selected from each sample, with every read carrying a distinct molecular identifier. Reads with shared molecular identifiers were discarded instead of being binned into consensus sequences. CDR3 identification, clonotype clustering and error correction used MiTCR with a Q25 quality threshold and the strictest error-elimination algorithm. Lower-bound total TCR beta diversity was estimated with a nonparametric unseen species model using Euler transformation. Clones were called with MiXCR by TCRdb after fastp trimmed the public reads at Q25, and only in-frame beta chains were retained. Under each unique CDR3 protein, matching rows form one entry showing the most common genes and DNA. It is TCRdb's table, rather than the study itself, that gives the V and J calls and clone size. The sample contains about 1,400,000 distinct CDR3 sequences, approximately 59% of them found a single time. The ten largest account for 6.7% of the sample.

Study-wide conclusions, independent of this receptor: Estimates of total diversity based on one million sequenced T cells were regarded as lower bounds and as underestimates. Donor CMV infection status was unknown, potentially confounding age-related changes in expanded clonotypes. The percentage of naive T cells measured by flow cytometry correlated strongly with observed TCR beta diversity. Since profiling was done on bulk unsorted PBMCs, naive and antigen-experienced compartments could not be conclusively compared. Compared with the aged group, more naive CD4+ T cells, fewer expanded clones and increased TCR diversity were shown by the long-lived group, suggesting age selection. Observed TCR beta diversity per million T cells fell roughly linearly with age, and a significant reduction was already apparent by age around 40.

Worth noting for this clonotype: The antigen this receptor binds is unknown. Base qualities are not recorded, but no much larger clone differs from it by a single base.

The CDR3 has 16 amino acids, counting the end cysteine and phenylalanine. The DNA shown is the 48-base CDR3, in frame from base 1. V lost 4 bases and J lost 13 bases, and the count of bases not matched to a germline gene is 17. The germline V gene specifies SGHVS as CDR1 and FQNEAQ as CDR2. This receptor chain uses TRBV7-8 and TRBJ2-4; 9 central bases correspond to TRBD1. Input material: blood. The clonotype originates from a man aged 18 to 30 in good health. The CDR3 here reads CASSSKRTGARVQQYF. The DNA sequence follows: TGTGCCAGCAGCTCGAAACGGACAGGGGCGCGTGTTCAGCAGTACTTC.